These 26 T cell receptor beta chains share one sample of origin, sequenced in a study of blood T cell repertoires in COVID-19. TCRdb's table, derived via immunoSEQ multiplex PCR, lists solely in-frame clones and lacks some. The sample has roughly 150,000 clones, around 89% seen once; the top ten hold around 15%. Material: peripheral blood. These TCRs come from a woman between 35 and 50 years old with acute or convalescent COVID-19.

J is TRBJ2-1 and V is TRBV7-8, with 11 bases lining up with TRBD2. Germline CDR1 and CDR2: SGHVS and FQNEAQ. Unmatched junction bases numbered 9, after V lost 5 bases and J lost 6 bases. The CDR3 loop spans 16 amino acids. CDR3 DNA: TGTGCCAGCAGCGACCAGACTAGCGGGAATCCCAATGAGCAGTTCTTC. Translating gives CASSDQTSGNPNEQFF.

This sequence joins TRBV6-1 and TRBJ2-7, with TRBD1 matching 8 bases. This CDR3 spans 13 amino acids. Trimming took 1 base from V and 4 from J; bases not matched to a gene: 0. The germline gives CDR1 MNHNS, CDR2 SASEGT. The CDR3 region is CASSEDRGYEQYF. In DNA, the CDR3 is TGTGCCAGCAGTGAAGACAGGGGGTACGAGCAGTACTTC.

V and J are TRBV4-2 and TRBJ1-2; D not resolved. From germline, CDR1 is LGHNA and CDR2 YNFKEQ. The CDR3 has 14 residues. Trimming shortened V by 0 bases and J by 0 bases, and 5 bases separated the two germline ends. CDR3 sequence: CASSQETTNYGYTF. CDR3 nucleotides: TGTGCCAGCAGCCAAGAGACTACTAACTATGGCTACACCTTC.

This clone was detected only once. CDR3 sequence: CASGPGRVDNEQFF. CDR3 in DNA: TGTGCCAGCGGCCCGGGGAGGGTTGACAATGAGCAGTTCTTC. V usage is TRBV11-3 and J usage is TRBJ2-1, with 7 bases that match TRBD2. Germline V gene lookup returns CDR1 SGHNT and CDR2 YENEEA. There are 14 residues in the CDR3. The junction had 9 bases not matched to a gene; V was cut back by 8 bases and J by 5 bases.

The chain is built from TRBV5-1 and TRBJ2-2; 8 positions agree with TRBD1. V shed 7 bases, J shed 7 bases, and the junction held 6 bases outside the gene matches. The CDR3 length is 13 residues. Germline values: CDR1 SGHRS, CDR2 YFSETQ. CDR3 DNA sequence: TGCGCCAGCTCGGCAGGGGGCCTCGGGGAGCTGTTTTTT. It translates to CASSAGGLGELFF.

The chain couples TRBV6-1 to TRBJ2-1; D is undetermined. The CDR3 length is 15 residues. Germline loops: CDR1 MNHNS, CDR2 SASEGT. The germline V and J ends were trimmed by 3 bases and 6 bases, with 15 bases remaining between them. The CDR3 region is CASSDPDNSVNEQFF. The CDR3 coding sequence is TGTGCCAGCAGTGACCCTGATAATTCGGTCAATGAGCAGTTCTTC.

The V gene is TRBV5-1, the J gene TRBJ1-1; D is unresolved. The CDR3 runs 14 residues. V lost 0 bases and J 3 bases, leaving 9 bases between the germline ends. The germline CDR1 and CDR2 sequences are SGHRS and YFSETQ. The CDR3 protein is CASSLDSSHTEAFF. The CDR3 nucleotides are TGCGCCAGCAGCTTGGACTCGTCACACACTGAAGCTTTCTTT. The entire variable domain, with the rest obtained from reference TRBV5-1 and TRBJ1-1, is as follows: KAGVTQTPRYLIKTRGQQVTLSCSPISGHRSVSWYQQTPGQGLQFLFEYFSETQRNKGNFPGRFSGRQFSNSRSEMNVSTLELGDSALYLCASSLDSSHTEAFFGQGTRLTVV.

The chain uses TRBV5-4 and TRBJ2-3; tentative D call: TRBD1 (6 bases). This CDR3 spans 17 amino acids. Looked up from germline, CDR1 is SGHNT and CDR2 is YYREEE (reference sequence). Trimming stripped 4 bases from V and 0 bases from J, with 18 bases between. CDR3 protein: CASSPHSSTGSTDTQYF. The CDR3 nucleotides read TGTGCCAGCAGCCCACATTCGTCGACAGGTAGCACAGATACGCAGTATTTT.

Only a few counts were recorded for this clone. V gene TRBV6-5 combines with J gene TRBJ2-7; D is perhaps TRBD1 (5 bases). This CDR3 is built from 13 residues. V lost 7 bases and J lost 2, with 12 bases in between. Germline values: CDR1 MNHEY, CDR2 SVGAGI. This CDR3 is CASKQVQTYEQYF. CDR3 DNA: TGTGCCAGCAAACAGGTCCAAACCTACGAGCAGTACTTC.

The CDR3 loop reads CASSFFETSGTYNEQFF. CDR3 in DNA: TGTGCCAGCAGCTTCTTCGAGACTAGCGGGACATACAATGAGCAGTTCTTC. The chain combines TRBV7-3 with TRBJ2-1; 11 bases are a match to TRBD2. V lost 3 bases and J lost 4; bases outside the gene matches: 8. This CDR3 has 17 amino acids. CDR1 and CDR2 (germline): SGHTA, FQGTGA.

The gene calls are TRBV7-2 and TRBJ2-1; possibly TRBD1 for D (5 bases). Trimming cost V 1 base and J 0 bases, with 7 bases left between them. The CDR3 is made up of 15 amino acids. Germline CDR1 reads SGHTA; CDR2 reads FQGNSA. In DNA form, the CDR3 reads TGTGCCAGCAGCTTAGGGGGCAACTCCTACAATGAGCAGTTCTTC. Translated: CASSLGGNSYNEQFF.

The chain has TRBV6-5 and TRBJ2-7; maybe TRBD2 (5 bases). Trimming pared 8 bases from V and 6 bases from J, leaving 23 bases between. In germline, CDR1 is MNHEY, CDR2 SVGAGI. This CDR3 comprises 15 residues. CDR3 in DNA: TGTGCCAGCCCAGCCCCCGGCCTACTAGGATCCGAGCAGTACTTC. Translating it yields CASPAPGLLGSEQYF.

This clone appeared a single time. The V and J genes are TRBV9 and TRBJ1-1; the D is unclear. V shed 7 bases and J shed 0 bases, with 19 bases lying between them. CDR1 and CDR2 (germline): SGDLS, YYNGEE. The length of the CDR3 is 16 residues. The CDR3 region has the DNA TGTGCCAGCTCCTCGTCGGAGGTGCTAATGAACACTGAAGCTTTCTTT. Amino acids: CASSSSEVLMNTEAFF.

The count of this clone is one. The chain employs TRBV5-1 and TRBJ1-2, with D tentatively TRBD1 (5 bases). The germline V and J ends were trimmed by 4 bases and 3 bases, with 13 bases remaining between them. Looked up from germline, CDR1 is SGHRS and CDR2 is YFSETQ. The CDR3 extends over 14 amino acids. The CDR3 coding sequence is TGCGCCAGCAGCCCAGCGGGGGGTTACTATGGCTACACCTTC. Translation gives CASSPAGGYYGYTF.

V is TRBV13 and J is TRBJ2-2; possible D gene TRBD1, 6 bases. The germline V gene has CDR1 PRHDT and CDR2 FYEKMQ (reference sequence). This CDR3 spans 16 amino acids. V shed 4 bases and J shed 0 bases, with 12 bases lying between them. CDR3 DNA: TGTGCCAGCAGCTCTCAAGACAGGACGAACACCGGGGAGCTGTTTTTT. Translation: CASSSQDRTNTGELFF.

The chain has TRBV2 and TRBJ2-7; D is perhaps TRBD1 (5 bases). The CDR3 length is 15 residues. CDR1 is SNHLY, CDR2 FYNNEI, per germline. Trimming removed 6 bases at V and 1 base at J, with 16 bases between. In nucleotides, the CDR3 is TGTGCCAGCAGCAAAGACTTACAGGTATCCTACGAGCAGTACTTC. Encoded protein: CASSKDLQVSYEQYF.

This chain connects TRBV27 to TRBJ2-2; 10 nucleotides match TRBD1. Per the germline V gene, CDR1 is MNHEY and CDR2 is SMNVEV (reference sequence). This CDR3 has 16 amino acids. J gave up 6 bases and V 3 bases, and 7 bases lay outside the gene matches. CDR3 in DNA: TGTGCCAGCAGTTTGTCGGGACAGGGGTGGGCCGGGGAGCTGTTTTTT. Translation: CASSLSGQGWAGELFF.

The chain has TRBV24-1 and TRBJ2-3; no clear D gene. The V end lost 3 bases, the J end lost 0 bases, and 12 bases lay between the germline ends. CDR1 is KGHDR, CDR2 SFDVKD, per germline. CDR3 length equals 16 residues. CDR3 coding DNA: TGTGCCACCAGTGATCCACGGAGTCAGAGCACAGATACGCAGTATTTT. Residues: CATSDPRSQSTDTQYF.

The chain employs TRBV7-3 and TRBJ1-1; no clear D gene. Germline V gene lookup returns CDR1 SGHTA and CDR2 FQGTGA. The CDR3 sequence is 11 residues long. Deletions cut 4 bases from V and 8 bases from J, with 8 bases between. As DNA, the CDR3 is TGTGCCAGCAGCTCCGGGGAGGAAGCTTTCTTT. It codes for CASSSGEEAFF.

This chain uses TRBV13 with TRBJ2-3, with no clear D. With 3 bases removed from V and 5 bases from J, the gap between germline ends came to 12 bases. Per germline, CDR1 PRHDT and CDR2 FYEKMQ (reference sequence). The CDR3 spans 14 residues. In nucleotides, the CDR3 is TGTGCCAGCAGCTTTCTTCCAGGTCAAGATACGCAGTATTTT. Residues: CASSFLPGQDTQYF.

The genes are TRBV6-2 or TRBV6-3 and TRBJ2-3, with TRBD2 matching over 12 bases. The V and J ends lost 2 bases and 0 bases, in that order; junction bases with no gene match: 3. Germline V gene lookup returns CDR1 MNHEY and CDR2 SVGEGT. The CDR3 spans 17 residues. CDR3 bases: TGTGCCAGCAGTTACCTCGGACTAGCGGGGAGCACAGATACGCAGTATTTT. This sequence encodes CASSYLGLAGSTDTQYF.

The CDR3 region is CASSMVAGSSYEQYF. The DNA of the CDR3 is TGTGCCAGCAGTATGGTAGCGGGGAGCTCCTACGAGCAGTACTTC. The chain employs TRBV6-5 and TRBJ2-7; 8 bases line up with TRBD2. Germline values: CDR1 MNHEY, CDR2 SVGAGI. CDR3 length: 15 residues. V lost 5 bases to trimming and J lost 0 bases; unmatched junction nucleotides: 6.

The CDR3 bases are TGTGCCAGCAGCCTCGATGTCACAGGGGCTGGGGCCAACGTCCTGACTTTC. As protein: CASSLDVTGAGANVLTF. V and J are TRBV5-5 and TRBJ2-6; 7 bases line up with TRBD1. CDR1 is SGHKS, CDR2 YYEKEE, per germline (reference sequence). The CDR3 sequence is 17 residues long. After removal of 4 bases from V and 2 bases from J, the junction contained 9 bases not matched to a gene.

In this sample, this clone turned up once. The chain has TRBV7-9 and TRBJ2-3; TRBD2 matches 11 bases. Germline CDR1 is SEHNR and CDR2 is FQNEAQ (reference sequence). The J segment lost 1 base and the V segment lost 4 bases, leaving 4 bases of the junction unmatched. The length of the CDR3 is 16 residues. CDR3 sequence (DNA): TGTGCCAGCAGCTCGACTAGCGGGAAGGGCACAGATACGCAGTATTTT. Protein: CASSSTSGKGTDTQYF.

This rearrangement joins TRBV3-1 (or the pseudogene TRBV3-2) to TRBJ2-1; 8 nucleotides align to TRBD1. V lost 1 base to trimming and J lost 9 bases; unmatched junction nucleotides: 8. The CDR3 is made up of 15 amino acids. In germline, CDR1 is LGHDT, CDR2 YNNKEL (reference sequence). CDR3 amino acids: CASSQGQTGVSEQFF. CDR3 nucleotides: TGTGCCAGCAGCCAAGGACAGACAGGGGTCTCTGAGCAGTTCTTC.

The chain uses TRBV5-6 and TRBJ1-2; 7 nucleotides agree with TRBD1. V lost 2 bases, J lost 5 bases, and 6 bases stayed unmatched. Germline CDR1 is SGHDT and CDR2 is YYEEEE. The CDR3 contains 14 residues. The CDR3 spells CASSFSGTAYGYTF. The CDR3 coding sequence is TGTGCCAGCAGCTTCTCCGGGACAGCGTATGGCTACACCTTC.